The 24 T cell receptor beta chains below were found in one sample sequenced in a study of CD8 T cells in Susac syndrome. Random-hexamer reverse transcription was applied to about 0.5 to 1 ug RNA. TCRdb passed the immunoSEQ multiplex PCR reads through MiXCR, listing each CDR3 protein once. The sample lists about 130,000 distinct CDR3 sequences; less than 95% were seen once. Sequencing was performed on CD4+ T cells from PBMCs. These receptors were obtained from a human donor with multiple sclerosis.

The rearrangement joins TRBV6-1 to TRBJ1-5; D not resolved. The CDR3 is 13 residues long. Germline lookup yields CDR1 MNHNS and CDR2 SASEGT. The V end lost 0 bases, the J end lost 6 bases, and 6 bases lay between the germline ends. CDR3 bases: TGTGCCAGCAGTGAAGCGCATCGTCAGCCCCAGCATTTT. This encodes CASSEAHRQPQHF.

J is TRBJ2-1 and V is TRBV20-1; a possible D gene is TRBD1 (5 bases). Germline loops: CDR1 DFQATT, CDR2 SNEGSKA (reference sequence). The CDR3 extends over 13 amino acids. Here the CDR3 reads CSPRDSSYNEQFF. The CDR3 nucleotides are TGCAGCCCCAGGGATAGCTCCTACAATGAGCAGTTCTTC.

This rearrangement joins TRBV5-5 to TRBJ2-6; D not resolved. Trimming pared 5 bases from V and 0 bases from J, leaving 12 bases between. The germline gives CDR1 SGHKS, CDR2 YYEKEE (reference sequence). The length of the CDR3 is 16 residues. The CDR3 here is CASRNAPSSGANVLTF. The CDR3 bases are TGTGCCAGCAGAAATGCGCCTTCCTCTGGGGCCAACGTCCTGACTTTC.

In DNA, the CDR3 is TGTGCCAGCAGCCCTGTGGGAATGAACTATGGCTACACCTTC. Translating it yields CASSPVGMNYGYTF. The chain recombines TRBV5-6 with TRBJ1-2; no clear D gene. V was pared by 4 bases and J by 2 bases, with 12 bases between. The CDR3 loop spans 14 amino acids. Germline V gene data show CDR1 as SGHDT and CDR2 as YYEEEE.

This chain links TRBV24-1 with TRBJ2-1; 11 positions agree with TRBD2. Germline V gene sequence: CDR1 KGHDR, CDR2 SFDVKD. The V gene end was trimmed by 6 bases and the J gene end by 6 bases; junction bases not matched to a gene: 15. There are 18 residues in the CDR3. In nucleotides, the CDR3 is TGTGCCACCAGTTGGGCTAGCGGGAGGTCTTTGATCGGCAATGAGCAGTTCTTC. This codes for CATSWASGRSLIGNEQFF.

CDR3 nucleotide sequence: TGTGCCAGTAGTCTAGGACAGCCCACTGAAGCTTTCTTT. Protein: CASSLGQPTEAFF. The rearrangement links TRBV19 to TRBJ1-1; possibly TRBD1 for D (6 bases). V lost 5 bases and J lost 4, with 11 bases in between. Per the germline V gene, CDR1 is LNHDA and CDR2 is SQIVND (reference sequence). The CDR3 spans 13 residues.

V and J are TRBV7-2 and TRBJ2-7, with TRBD1 matching 8 bases. CDR3 size: 14 residues. The V segment lost 5 bases and the J segment 6 bases; nucleotides outside the gene matches: 9. Germline CDR1 and CDR2: SGHTA and FQGNSA. In nucleotides, the CDR3 is TGTGCCAGCAGCGCGGACAGGGTACGGGGCGAGCAGTACTTC. Translation gives CASSADRVRGEQYF.

The CDR3 region is CAWSRDNNEQFF. CDR3 bases: TGTGCCTGGAGCCGGGACAACAATGAGCAGTTCTTC. The V and J genes are TRBV30 and TRBJ2-1; D is perhaps TRBD1 (6 bases). The germline V gene has CDR1 GTSNPN and CDR2 SVGIG (reference sequence). Trimming left V 3 bases short and J 5 bases short, with 8 bases between. The CDR3 is 12 residues long.

V is TRBV5-1 and J is TRBJ1-1; D is undetermined. The CDR3 totals 17 residues. Germline CDR1 and CDR2: SGHRS and YFSETQ. V was cut by 4 bases and J by 8 bases, with 27 bases left in between. The chain's CDR3 is CASSEGKPLGGYDEAFF. CDR3 nucleotide sequence: TGCGCCAGCAGCGAGGGAAAGCCCTTAGGTGGGTATGACGAAGCTTTCTTT.

Here the CDR3 reads CASSASLSYEQYF. In DNA form, the CDR3 reads TGTGCCAGCAGCGCATCCTTATCCTACGAGCAGTACTTC. This chain joins TRBV9 and TRBJ2-7, with D unresolved. The V gene lost 3 bases and the J gene lost 1 base, with 8 bases spanning the gap. The germline V gene has CDR1 SGDLS and CDR2 YYNGEE. This CDR3 is built from 13 residues.

This clonotype has ten or more counts. The chain employs TRBV7-9 and TRBJ1-1; D perhaps matches TRBD1 (5 bases). Germline CDR1 SEHNR, CDR2 FQNEAQ (reference sequence). CDR3 size: 13 residues. The V gene lost 6 bases and the J gene lost 1 base, with 9 bases spanning the gap. The CDR3 DNA is TGTGCCAGCAGTTTCGGGGGGAACACTGAAGCTTTCTTT. Its protein product is CASSFGGNTEAFF.

The V gene is TRBV20-1, the J gene TRBJ2-5; weak D call: TRBD2 (7 bases). There are 15 residues in the CDR3. The germline V and J ends were trimmed by 4 bases and 5 bases, with 20 bases remaining between them. Germline values: CDR1 DFQATT, CDR2 SNEGSKA (reference sequence). The CDR3 sequence: CSAITVGGLGETQYF. CDR3 sequence (DNA): TGCAGTGCTATCACAGTCGGGGGGCTGGGGGAGACCCAGTACTTC.

This clonotype was seen at least ten times. One junction end disagrees with the germline gene, perhaps due to a read error. The V call is TRBV5-1, the J call TRBJ1-1; D unresolved. The germline V gene encodes CDR1 SGHRS and CDR2 YFSETQ. CDR3 size: 13 residues. The CDR3 sequence is CASSLEGNTEAFF. The CDR3 nucleotides are TGTGCCAGCAGCTTGGAGGGAAACACTGAAGCTTTCTTT. The full variable domain, rest sourced from reference TRBV5-1 and TRBJ1-1, is KAGVTQTPRYLIKTRGQQVTLSCSPISGHRSVSWYQQTPGQGLQFLFEYFSETQRNKGNFPGRFSGRQFSNSRSEMNVSTLELGDSALYLCASSLEGNTEAFFGQGTRLTVV.

The chain has TRBV20-1 and TRBJ2-5, with a tentative D call TRBD2 (6 bases). Trimming cost V 6 bases and J 6 bases, with 23 bases left between them. The CDR3 covers 15 residues. Germline V gives CDR1 DFQATT, CDR2 SNEGSKA (reference sequence). The CDR3 loop is CSARNPSEDFKTQYF. CDR3 nucleotides: TGCAGTGCCAGGAACCCTAGCGAAGATTTTAAGACCCAGTACTTC.

CDR3: CASSFSSGYNEQFF. The CDR3 DNA reads as TGTGCCAGCAGCTTCTCTAGCGGCTACAATGAGCAGTTCTTC. The genes are TRBV7-9 and TRBJ2-1, with 7 bases lining up with TRBD2. Germline V lookup: CDR1 SEHNR, CDR2 FQNEAQ (reference sequence). The trim removed 3 bases at V and 3 bases at J, leaving 2 bases unmatched. The CDR3 covers 14 residues.

The rearrangement joins TRBV2 to TRBJ1-4; D is perhaps TRBD1 (5 bases). The CDR3 spans 12 residues. V was trimmed by 7 bases and J by 7 bases, leaving 10 bases between them. The germline CDR1 and CDR2 sequences are SNHLY and FYNNEI. The CDR3 region has the DNA TGTGCCAGCACTGGGACTGGTGAAAAACTGTTTTTT. Protein product: CASTGTGEKLFF.

The V call is TRBV13, the J call TRBJ2-7, with 13 nucleotides matching TRBD2. Germline values: CDR1 PRHDT, CDR2 FYEKMQ (reference sequence). This CDR3 spans 16 amino acids. V lost 4 bases to trimming and J lost 0 bases; unmatched junction nucleotides: 3. For the CDR3, the DNA is TGTGCCAGCAGCTCCAGACTAGCGGGGGGCTCCTACGAGCAGTACTTC. Its translation is CASSSRLAGGSYEQYF.

This chain connects TRBV6-6 to TRBJ1-2, with a possible D match to TRBD1 (5 bases). The germline V gene encodes CDR1 MNHNY and CDR2 SVGAGI (reference sequence). The CDR3 is 13 amino acids. V lost 4 bases and J 6 bases, leaving 12 bases between the germline ends. This CDR3 is CASSFLQGDGYTF. The CDR3 DNA is TGTGCCAGCAGTTTCTTACAAGGGGATGGCTACACCTTC.

The chain carries TRBV3-1 and TRBJ2-2; 7 bases are shared with TRBD2. Per the germline V gene, CDR1 is LGHDT and CDR2 is YNNKEL (reference sequence). This CDR3 spans 17 amino acids. V dropped 2 bases and J dropped 6; count of bases not matched to a gene: 12. The CDR3 region is CASSQRRGFTYPGELFF. CDR3 sequence (DNA): TGTGCCAGCAGCCAAAGGCGGGGGTTCACCTACCCCGGGGAGCTGTTTTTT.

The V call is TRBV27, the J call TRBJ2-2, with 9 bases aligning to TRBD1. This CDR3 is 17 amino acids long. Per the germline V gene, CDR1 is MNHEY and CDR2 is SMNVEV (reference sequence). V was clipped by 5 bases and J by 4 bases; unmatched bases: 11. The CDR3 loop is CASSVETGTGFTGELFF. The CDR3 nucleotides read TGTGCCAGCAGTGTCGAAACCGGGACAGGGTTCACCGGGGAGCTGTTTTTT.

The chain is built from TRBV20-1 and TRBJ2-1; D is undetermined. The germline V gene has CDR1 DFQATT and CDR2 SNEGSKA (reference sequence). This CDR3 comprises 12 residues. V lost 7 bases, J lost 4 bases, and 11 bases lay in between. The CDR3 sequence is CSVQMGYNEQFF. The CDR3 coding sequence is TGCAGTGTCCAAATGGGGTACAATGAGCAGTTCTTC.

The chain uses TRBV19 and TRBJ1-1, with TRBD1 as a possible D gene (5 bases). Germline CDR1 and CDR2: LNHDA and SQIVND (reference sequence). Trimming took off 7 bases at V and 0 bases at J, with 12 bases between the two ends. The CDR3 consists of 14 residues. The CDR3 loop reads CASKDSPMNTEAFF. CDR3 nucleotides: TGTGCCAGTAAAGACAGTCCTATGAACACTGAAGCTTTCTTT.

The chain has TRBV6-5 and TRBJ1-2; possible D gene TRBD1, 5 bases. The germline CDR1 and CDR2 sequences are MNHEY and SVGAGI. The ends were cut back, 7 bases at V and 8 bases at J, with 20 bases in the middle. The CDR3 is 14 residues long. The CDR3 protein is CASTAGGMKGGYTF. As DNA, the CDR3 is TGTGCCAGCACCGCTGGGGGGATGAAGGGAGGCTACACCTTC.

This sequence joins TRBV25-1 and TRBJ1-6; 8 bases align to TRBD1. CDR3 length equals 14 residues. Unmatched junction bases numbered 7, after V lost 5 bases and J lost 10 bases. Germline V gene sequence: CDR1 MGHDK, CDR2 SYGVNS. CDR3 sequence reads: CASSQGASLSPLHF. In nucleotides, the CDR3 is TGTGCCAGCAGTCAGGGGGCATCTTTGTCACCCCTCCACTTT.